Detailed here is one TCR beta chain. The source of the sample is a study of T cell responses to AZD1222 COVID-19 vaccine. Only in-frame clones appear in the TCRdb table, and some are missing; sequencing was by immunoSEQ multiplex PCR. The sample yields about 110,000 clones, about nine tenths seen once. The TCR comes from an adult in good health. This specimen consisted of peripheral blood, obtained on day 0 of MenACWY control vaccination.

The CDR3 spells CSASAGSGANVLTF. The CDR3 nucleotides read TGCAGTGCTAGTGCCGGGTCTGGGGCCAACGTCCTGACTTTC. The chain couples TRBV20-1 to TRBJ2-6; no firm D call. The length of the CDR3 is 14 residues. The germline gives CDR1 DFQATT, CDR2 SNEGSKA (reference sequence). With 3 bases removed from V and 1 base from J, the gap between germline ends came to 7 bases.